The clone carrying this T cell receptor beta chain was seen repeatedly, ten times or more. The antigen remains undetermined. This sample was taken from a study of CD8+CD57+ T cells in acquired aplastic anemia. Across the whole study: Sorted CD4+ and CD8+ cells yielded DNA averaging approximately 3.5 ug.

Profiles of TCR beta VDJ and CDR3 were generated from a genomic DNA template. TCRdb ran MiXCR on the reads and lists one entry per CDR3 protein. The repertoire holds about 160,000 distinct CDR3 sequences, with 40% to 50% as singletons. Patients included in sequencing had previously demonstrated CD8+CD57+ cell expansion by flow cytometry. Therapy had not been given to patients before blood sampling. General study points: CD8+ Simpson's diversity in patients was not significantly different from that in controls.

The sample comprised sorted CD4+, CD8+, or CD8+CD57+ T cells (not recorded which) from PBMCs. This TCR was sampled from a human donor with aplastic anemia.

The CDR3 protein is CASSRGLDEAFF. The CDR3 nucleotides are TGTGCCAGCAGTAGGGGGCTGGATGAAGCTTTCTTT. The rearrangement uses TRBV9 and TRBJ1-1, with 7 bases identical to TRBD1. Germline CDR1 is SGDLS and CDR2 is YYNGEE. CDR3 length: 12 residues. V shed 5 bases, J shed 7 bases, and the junction held 5 bases outside the gene matches.